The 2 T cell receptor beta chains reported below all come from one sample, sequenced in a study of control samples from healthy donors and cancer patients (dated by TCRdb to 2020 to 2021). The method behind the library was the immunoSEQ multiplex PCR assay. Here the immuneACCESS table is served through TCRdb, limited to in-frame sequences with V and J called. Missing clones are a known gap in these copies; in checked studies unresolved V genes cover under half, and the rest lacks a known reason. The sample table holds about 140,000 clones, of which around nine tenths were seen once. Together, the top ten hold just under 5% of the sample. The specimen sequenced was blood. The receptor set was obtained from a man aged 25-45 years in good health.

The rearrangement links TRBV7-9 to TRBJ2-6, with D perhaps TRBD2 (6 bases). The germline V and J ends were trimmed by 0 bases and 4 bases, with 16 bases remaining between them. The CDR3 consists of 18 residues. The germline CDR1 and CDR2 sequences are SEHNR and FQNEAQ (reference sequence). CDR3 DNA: TGTGCCAGCAGCTTAGCCGCTGCAGAGGGACTCGGGGCCAACGTCCTGACTTTC. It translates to CASSLAAAEGLGANVLTF.

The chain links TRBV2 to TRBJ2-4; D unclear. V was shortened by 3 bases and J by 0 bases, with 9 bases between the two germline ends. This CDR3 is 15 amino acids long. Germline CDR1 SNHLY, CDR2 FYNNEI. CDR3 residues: CASSDALLAKNIQYF. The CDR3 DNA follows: TGTGCCAGCAGTGACGCGTTACTAGCCAAAAACATTCAGTACTTC.